This T cell receptor beta chain was observed in a study of technical replicates of blood from several donors. The CDR3 has 14 residues. After removal of 6 bases from V and 4 bases from J, the junction contained 8 bases not matched to a gene. The V gene's germline CDR1 is SNHLY and CDR2 FYNNEI. Sequencing used immunoSEQ multiplex PCR; TCRdb keeps in-frame clones, though not all of them. The table records 70,000 to 95,000 clones, approximately 95% of them present only once. The V and J genes are TRBV2 and TRBJ1-2; 7 positions agree with TRBD1. The sequence was obtained from a human donor in good health. The material sequenced was T cells isolated from PBMCs. The CDR3 sequence: CASSRTGTSYGYTF. In DNA form, the CDR3 reads TGTGCCAGCAGCCGGACAGGCACATCCTATGGCTACACCTTC.